One sample yielded the 29 T cell receptor beta chains listed below, sequenced in a study of graft-versus-host responses after intestinal transplantation. No antigens are known for them. Data came from immunoSEQ multiplex PCR; TCRdb stores just in-frame clones and leaves some out. The table records around 90,000 clones, roughly 92% of them present only once. Sequenced material: unstimulated CD4+ T cells sorted from spleen or lymph node cells, taken before intestinal transplant. The receptors derive from a human donor who received an intestinal transplant.

This chain connects TRBV5-8 to TRBJ2-1; 7 nucleotides match TRBD1. From germline, CDR1 is SGHTS and CDR2 YDEGEE. The CDR3 runs to 15 residues. The trim removed 1 base at V and 4 bases at J, leaving 5 bases unmatched. The CDR3 coding sequence is TGTGCCAGCAGCTTGAACAGGGGTTTTTACAATGAGCAGTTCTTC. Translation gives CASSLNRGFYNEQFF.

This rearrangement joins TRBV11-2 to TRBJ1-1; D unresolved. There are 14 residues in the CDR3. Germline CDR1 SGHAT, CDR2 FQNNGV. V lost 1 base to trimming and J lost 2 bases, with 8 bases between them. CDR3 loop: CASSLGRSNTEAFF. CDR3 nucleotides: TGTGCCAGCAGCTTAGGGCGCAGTAACACTGAAGCTTTCTTT.

The V call is TRBV28, the J call TRBJ1-3, with TRBD2 identical over 9 bases. The J call could be wrong; TRBJ2-2 is a better fit for the DNA end. Germline assignment: CDR1 MDHEN and CDR2 SYDVKM. This CDR3 region has 16 residues. The CDR3: CASSSSGKANTGELFF. The CDR3 DNA reads as TGTGCCAGCAGTTCTAGCGGGAAGGCGAACACCGGGGAGCTGTTTTTT.

This chain joins TRBV6-5 and TRBJ2-7, with D hard to call. The CDR3 is made up of 12 amino acids. Between the trimmed V and J ends, which lost 4 bases and 0 bases, there was a span of 4 bases. Germline assignment: CDR1 MNHEY and CDR2 SVGAGI. CDR3 DNA sequence: TGTGCCAGCAGTTCCCCCTCCTACGAGCAGTACTTC. This codes for CASSSPSYEQYF.

V and J are TRBV28 and TRBJ2-1; D unclear. This CDR3 comprises 15 residues. V dropped 7 bases and J dropped 1 base, with 14 bases sitting between them. Germline V gene sequence: CDR1 MDHEN, CDR2 SYDVKM. The CDR3 sequence is CASTRTWRSYNEQFF. The CDR3 nucleotides read TGTGCCAGCACCCGCACCTGGCGGTCCTACAATGAGCAGTTCTTC.

The rearrangement joins TRBV4-1 to TRBJ2-3; 11 bases line up with TRBD2. Germline CDR1 is MGHRA and CDR2 is YSYEKL. Unmatched junction bases numbered 9, after V lost 4 bases and J lost 3 bases. The CDR3 contains 17 residues. For the CDR3, the DNA is TGCGCCAGCAGCCCGTCCCCCGGGACTAGCGGAACAGATACGCAGTATTTT. As protein: CASSPSPGTSGTDTQYF.

Notes on this clone: This likely comes from a read error, as the CDR3 has no conserved phenylalanine or tryptophan at its end. The DNA is left out, because the CDR3 cannot be placed on it with certainty; the CDR3 is given as TCRdb lists it. The V call is TRBV5-1, the J call TRBJ1-1. The CDR3 totals 11 residues, both ends included. Germline lookup yields CDR1 SGHRS and CDR2 YFSETQ. CDR3: CASSLAGFLWV.

The J gene is TRBJ2-3, the V gene TRBV9, with D possibly TRBD2 on 6 matching bases. This CDR3 has 14 residues. Trimming stripped 4 bases from V and 2 bases from J, with 11 bases between. From germline, CDR1 is SGDLS and CDR2 YYNGEE. The CDR3 coding sequence is TGTGCCAGCAGCCCTCGGACTACCACAGATACGCAGTATTTT. Its protein product is CASSPRTTTDTQYF.

This clone turned up a few times. V gene TRBV11-2 combines with J gene TRBJ1-1; D gene ambiguous. The CDR3 has 14 residues. Germline V lookup: CDR1 SGHAT, CDR2 FQNNGV. Trimming left V 1 base short and J 11 bases short, with 17 bases between. The CDR3 loop reads CASSLVHPEVGAFF. CDR3 DNA sequence: TGTGCCAGCAGCTTAGTTCATCCGGAGGTAGGGGCTTTCTTT.

This chain's CDR3 is CASSKGQGATNEQFF. For the CDR3, the DNA is TGTGCCAGTAGTAAGGGACAGGGGGCAACCAATGAGCAGTTCTTC. The genes are TRBV19 and TRBJ2-1; the match to TRBD1 covers 12 bases. CDR3 length: 15 residues. The germline V gene encodes CDR1 LNHDA and CDR2 SQIVND (reference sequence). Trimming at V came to 4 bases and at J to 6 bases, leaving 4 bases not matched to a gene.

This chain connects TRBV19 to TRBJ1-1; 9 bases agree with TRBD1. The CDR3 is made up of 17 amino acids. CDR1 is LNHDA, CDR2 SQIVND, per germline (reference sequence). J was trimmed by 1 base and V by 3 bases; bases with no gene match: 9. The CDR3 region has the DNA TGTGCCAGTAGTATGGGCTACGGGACAGGGTGGAACACTGAAGCTTTCTTT. It specifies CASSMGYGTGWNTEAFF.

V usage is TRBV19 and J usage is TRBJ2-7; TRBD1 aligns across 8 bases. V dropped 4 bases and J dropped 4; count of bases not matched to a gene: 12. Looked up from germline, CDR1 is LNHDA and CDR2 is SQIVND (reference sequence). CDR3 length: 16 amino acids. The CDR3 is CASSTGQGLGRYEQYF. The CDR3 DNA sequence: TGTGCCAGTAGTACCGGACAGGGCTTAGGGAGGTACGAGCAGTACTTC.

The rearrangement uses TRBV6-6 and TRBJ2-2; D is undetermined. Trimming cost V 0 bases and J 3 bases, with 11 bases left between them. CDR1 and CDR2 from the germline V gene are MNHNY and SVGAGI (reference sequence). The CDR3 is 16 residues long. The chain's CDR3 is CASSYSLPVYTGELFF. CDR3 DNA: TGTGCCAGCAGTTACTCGCTCCCGGTTTACACCGGGGAGCTGTTTTTT.

The V call is TRBV19, the J call TRBJ1-5; 8 bases are a match to TRBD1. The CDR3 sequence is 13 residues long. CDR1 LNHDA and CDR2 SQIVND come from the germline V gene (reference sequence). Losses at the gene ends were 3 bases for V and 5 bases for J; bases not matched to a gene: 0. The CDR3 DNA reads TGTGCCAGTAGTATGACAGGGGATCAGCCCCAGCATTTT. It codes for CASSMTGDQPQHF. Based on the CDR3 plus reference TRBV19 and TRBJ1-5, the full variable domain is DGGITQSPKYLFRKEGQNVTLSCEQNLNHDAMYWYRQDPGQGLRLIYYSQIVNDFQKGDIAEGYSVSREKKESFPLTVTSAQKNPTAFYLCASSMTGDQPQHFGDGTRLSIL.

The chain joins TRBV14 to TRBJ2-3; 8 bases line up with TRBD2. This CDR3 has 16 amino acids. V shed 2 bases and J 4 bases; nucleotides not matched to a gene: 8. CDR1 and CDR2 (germline): SGHDN, FVKESK. DNA of the CDR3: TGTGCCAGCAGCCAATTGCCGGGACTAGGCGCAGATACGCAGTATTTT. Translation: CASSQLPGLGADTQYF.

The chain couples TRBV9 to TRBJ2-3; 8 bases fit TRBD2. V was clipped by 4 bases and J by 2 bases; unmatched bases: 3. Germline V gives CDR1 SGDLS, CDR2 YYNGEE. CDR3 length: 14 amino acids. CDR3 sequence: CASSLSGTTDTQYF. The DNA for the CDR3 is TGTGCCAGCAGCCTTAGCGGGACCACAGATACGCAGTATTTT.

The chain joins TRBV5-6 to TRBJ1-5; 8 bases map to TRBD1. Trimming at V came to 4 bases and at J to 2 bases, leaving 5 bases not matched to a gene. The CDR3 sequence is 15 residues long. The germline gives CDR1 SGHDT, CDR2 YYEEEE. The CDR3 loop reads CASSSRGRGNQPQHF. CDR3 sequence (DNA): TGTGCCAGCAGCAGCAGGGGGCGAGGCAATCAGCCCCAGCATTTT. The whole variable domain, remainder taken from reference TRBV5-6 and TRBJ1-5, is DAGVTQSPTHLIKTRGQQVTLRCSPKSGHDTVSWYQQALGQGPQFIFQYYEEEERQRGNFPDRFSGHQFPNYSSELNVNALLLGDSALYLCASSSRGRGNQPQHFGDGTRLSIL.

The chain couples TRBV30 to TRBJ2-5; the match to TRBD1 covers 7 bases. CDR1 is GTSNPN, CDR2 SVGIG, per germline (reference sequence). The CDR3 consists of 11 residues. Unmatched junction bases numbered 1, after V lost 4 bases and J lost 5 bases. The CDR3: CAWNRGETQYF. CDR3 in DNA: TGTGCCTGGAACAGGGGTGAGACCCAGTACTTC.

The V and J genes are TRBV1 and TRBJ2-6; TRBD2, the table's D call, lacks a check against the DNA. TRBV1 counts as a pseudogene. This CDR3 has 18 residues. CDR3 sequence (DNA): TGCACCAGCAGCGCGGTGGGTTGTGCACAAAGTCGGGCCAACGTCCTGACTTTC. Residues: CTSSAVGCAQSRANVLTF.

The chain combines TRBV27 with TRBJ1-5; D is unresolved. The CDR3 sequence is 15 residues long. V lost 5 bases and J lost 2, with 13 bases in between. In germline, CDR1 is MNHEY, CDR2 SMNVEV (reference sequence). The CDR3 bases are TGTGCCAGCAGTCGCGACACGGTCGGCAATCAGCCCCAGCATTTT. This encodes CASSRDTVGNQPQHF.

CDR3 loop: CASSLLASYEQYF. The CDR3, as DNA: TGCGCCAGCAGCTTACTAGCGTCCTACGAGCAGTACTTC. The chain couples TRBV5-1 to TRBJ2-7, with TRBD2 matching over 7 bases. The CDR3 sequence is 13 residues long. With V trimmed by 2 bases and J by 1 base, 0 bases remained unmatched. The germline gives CDR1 SGHRS, CDR2 YFSETQ.

The V call is TRBV7-2, the J call TRBJ2-5; no definite D call. The CDR3 has 16 amino acids. Germline V gives CDR1 SGHTA, CDR2 FQGNSA. Trimming pared 5 bases from V and 4 bases from J, leaving 20 bases between. CDR3 bases: TGTGCCAGCAGCGCGAACGAGTTAAACGGGCGAGAGACCCAGTACTTC. Encoded protein: CASSANELNGRETQYF.

The rearrangement uses TRBV29-1 and TRBJ1-4; D possibly corresponds to TRBD1 (6 bases). Trimming took 1 base from V and 6 from J, leaving 15 bases between them. This CDR3 spans 15 amino acids. CDR1 and CDR2 (germline): SQVTM, ANQGSEA. CDR3 residues: CSVEGGRLGDEKLFF. The CDR3 DNA follows: TGCAGCGTTGAAGGGGGGCGATTAGGAGATGAAAAACTGTTTTTT.

The chain couples TRBV6-5 to TRBJ2-7, with D possibly TRBD1 on 6 matching bases. Germline-derived CDR1 and CDR2 are MNHEY and SVGAGI. V lost 7 bases, J lost 2 bases, and 15 bases lay in between. The CDR3 spans 14 residues. CDR3 in DNA: TGTGCCAGCATGCAACAGGGACCAACCTACGAGCAGTACTTC. It encodes CASMQQGPTYEQYF.

The genes are TRBV9 and TRBJ1-2, with a weak D call TRBD1 (5 bases). Trimming removed 0 bases from V and 4 bases from J, with 7 bases in between. The CDR3 loop spans 13 amino acids. Germline CDR1 and CDR2: SGDLS and YYNGEE. The CDR3 spells CASSVGGSYGYTF. CDR3 nucleotide sequence: TGTGCCAGCAGCGTAGGGGGGAGCTATGGCTACACCTTC.

The CDR3 reads CASDLTGIGQPQHF. CDR3 nucleotide sequence: TGTGCCAGCGACTTGACAGGGATAGGACAGCCCCAGCATTTT. The V gene is TRBV6-1, the J gene TRBJ1-5; 7 bases line up with TRBD1. V lost 8 bases to trimming and J lost 7 bases; unmatched junction nucleotides: 11. The V gene's germline CDR1 is MNHNS and CDR2 SASEGT. The CDR3 loop spans 14 amino acids.

The chain has TRBV5-6 and TRBJ1-1; D unresolved. The V and J ends lost 2 bases and 7 bases respectively, with 12 bases between them. The CDR3 runs to 13 residues. The germline V gene encodes CDR1 SGHDT and CDR2 YYEEEE. The CDR3 reads CASSFGRLIEAFF. The CDR3 nucleotides are TGTGCCAGCAGCTTCGGGAGGTTGATTGAAGCTTTCTTT.

This clone was seen once. The chain links TRBV7-3 to TRBJ2-7, with 7 bases identical to TRBD2. V shed 10 bases and J 3 bases; nucleotides not matched to a gene: 15. Germline V gene sequence: CDR1 SGHTA, CDR2 FQGTGA. This CDR3 region has 15 residues. The CDR3 region is CAITKGLVIFYEQYF. In nucleotides, the CDR3 is TGTGCCATCACTAAAGGACTAGTAATCTTCTACGAGCAGTACTTC.

The chain carries TRBV10-1 and TRBJ2-5, with 7 bases identical to TRBD1. TRBJ2-7 explains the end of the DNA better; the J call may be wrong. CDR3 size: 19 residues. Germline CDR1 and CDR2: WNHNN and SYGVQD (reference sequence). CDR3 amino acids: CASSGRQGKGVVPYYEQYF. CDR3 sequence (DNA): TGCGCCAGCAGTGGTCGACAGGGCAAGGGAGTGGTCCCGTACTACGAGCAGTACTTC.